Here is one T cell receptor (beta chain) with its context. What it recognizes is unknown. The repertoire was sequenced with immunoSEQ multiplex PCR; TCRdb's copy has only in-frame clones and lacks some. Among around 180,000 clones listed, about 93% were seen once. The germline gives CDR1 MGHRA, CDR2 YSYEKL. Trimming cost V 3 bases and J 3 bases, with 18 bases left between them. This CDR3 is built from 17 residues. These data belong to a study of shared clonotypes between healthy human individuals. Points from the study as a whole: There were few donors, and this limited the genetic and exposure-history diversity represented. It was anticipated that sequencing depth would influence how many clonotypes donors shared.

The split of CD4+ cells yielded CD45RA+ naive and CD45RA-negative memory subsets. The sample was naive CD4+ T cells sorted from blood. Described subset: CD45RA+ positively selected. The source is a woman aged 30 to 39 in good health. This chain uses TRBV4-1 with TRBJ1-5; D uncertain. CDR3 loop: CASSQFQLSLYNQPQHF. In nucleotides, the CDR3 is TGCGCCAGCAGCCAGTTTCAACTCAGTCTATACAATCAGCCCCAGCATTTT.